This TCR beta chain was observed in a study of T-cell reconstitution after alpha-beta-depleted transplantation in children. This clonotype was observed a handful of times. What it binds is unknown. General study results and limits: After one year, T-cell counts and TCRbeta diversity mostly came from new T cells. Several patients had high TCRbeta diversity at day 60; it came from surviving recipient T cells and thymic progenitors.

Unique molecular identifiers were used to barcode this TCRbeta library. TCRdb reprocessed the PCR reads with MiXCR, giving one entry per CDR3 protein. The sample contains roughly 790,000 distinct CDR3 sequences, about 16% of which appear only once. The sequence was collected from a male patient younger than 18 who had a stem cell transplant for acute lymphoblastic leukemia, so the T cells may come from the graft donor. Sequenced here: PBMCs, mostly from graft donor cells, sampled 360 days after TCRalphabeta/CD19-depleted stem cell transplant.

CDR3 nucleotides: TGTGCCATCGAACCGGGACAGGGGATATCAGGGGAGCTGTTTTTT. This encodes CAIEPGQGISGELFF. This chain connects TRBV28 to TRBJ2-2; 10 positions match TRBD1. This CDR3 contains 15 residues. The germline V gene encodes CDR1 MDHEN and CDR2 SYDVKM. Trimming removed 10 bases from V and 8 bases from J; junction bases left unmatched: 13.